This record covers a single T cell receptor beta chain. This sample was included in a study of immune characterization of retroperitoneal liposarcoma. CDR1 and CDR2 (germline): MRHNA, SNTAGT. The CDR3 length is 15 residues. After removal of 0 bases from V and 4 bases from J, the junction contained 1 base not matched to a gene. A single record per CDR3 protein comes from TCRdb applying MiXCR to the PCR reads. Found here are about 10,000 distinct CDR3 sequences, 25% to 30% of them singletons; the top ten hold roughly 8.5%. The chain joins TRBV6-4 to TRBJ2-3, with 10 bases fitting TRBD2. Specimen: tumor tissue. The receptor was isolated from a male donor with retroperitoneal liposarcoma. CDR3 bases: TGTGCCAGCAGTGACTCAGCGGGGGGGCCAGATACGCAGTATTTT. Translation gives CASSDSAGGPDTQYF.